The entry that follows covers one T cell receptor (beta chain) sequence. No antigen is known for it. PCR employed 60 Vbeta and 13 Jbeta primers. Measured with immunoSEQ multiplex PCR; TCRdb has only the in-frame clones, and not every one. The sample yields about 130,000 clones, around 85% seen once. The data were taken from a study of cytomegalovirus exposure and HLA in healthy donors. Overall study results and limits: Follow-up analysis found HLA locus-dependent TCR association rates, highest for DRB1 and lowest for HLA-C.

The CDR3 covers 13 residues. Germline V CDR1 and CDR2: SGHTS, YDEGEE. V was pared by 1 base and J by 6 bases, with 3 bases of the junction left unmatched. Sequenced sample: PBMCs. This receptor was taken from a boy younger than 18 in good health and CMV-seronegative. This chain uses TRBV5-8 with TRBJ2-7; TRBD1 matches 8 bases. CDR3 nucleotide sequence: TGTGCCAGCAGCTTGAAACAGGGGGGCGAGCAGTACTTC. It encodes CASSLKQGGEQYF. Full variable domain (rest looked up from reference TRBV5-8 and TRBJ2-7): EAGVTQSPTHLIKTRGQQATLRCSPISGHTSVYWYQQALGLGLQFLLWYDEGEERNRGNFPPRFSGRQFPNYSSELNVNALELEDSALYLCASSLKQGGEQYFGPGTRLTVT.